Below, 25 T cell receptor beta chains from the same sample are listed, as sequenced in a study of regulatory T cells in long-lasting Graves disease. Time point: newly diagnosed GD, antithyroid drugs for less than 3 months. RNA isolated from PBMCs was used to make the TCR library. Construction of the TCR beta libraries employed iRepertoire HTBI primers in conjunction with Arm-PCR of CDR3 regions. TCRdb reanalysed the multiplex PCR reads using MiXCR and keeps one entry per CDR3 protein. The data show about 470,000 distinct CDR3 sequences, about 15% seen once. The same sample was also studied in work on T cells in Graves' hyperthyroidism and ophthalmopathy.

Sequencing used peripheral blood mononuclear cells (PBMCs), obtained at new diagnosis, from a patient treated with antithyroid drugs. These receptors all stem from a woman under 40 with Graves disease.

The rearrangement joins TRBV9 to TRBJ2-1; perhaps TRBD2 as D (5 bases). Germline assignment: CDR1 SGDLS and CDR2 YYNGEE. This CDR3 is built from 15 residues. The V and J ends lost 4 bases and 5 bases respectively, with 16 bases between them. Written as DNA, the CDR3 is TGTGCCAGCAGCTCCTTTACTAGGGAAAACAATGAGCAGTTCTTC. It codes for CASSSFTRENNEQFF.

This clonotype appeared many times. The chain links TRBV28 to TRBJ1-2; TRBD1 agrees at 7 bases. Germline-derived CDR1 and CDR2 are MDHEN and SYDVKM. J gave up 7 bases and V 6 bases, and 5 bases lay outside the gene matches. This CDR3 region has 12 residues. The CDR3 loop reads CASRDTGVGYTF. Here the CDR3 DNA reads TGTGCCAGCAGGGATACAGGGGTTGGCTACACCTTC.

This clonotype was recorded many times. The rearrangement links TRBV6-2 or TRBV6-3 to TRBJ2-7; TRBD2 matches at 14 bases. CDR1 MNHEY and CDR2 SVGEGT come from the germline V gene. The CDR3 contains 16 residues. V shed 5 bases and J 3 bases; nucleotides not matched to a gene: 6. The CDR3 region is CASSQGTSGRVYEQYF. In DNA, the CDR3 is TGTGCCAGCAGTCAAGGGACTAGCGGGAGAGTCTACGAGCAGTACTTC.

There are many counts of this clonotype. The chain employs TRBV27 and TRBJ2-7; 13 bases line up with TRBD2. Trimming cost V 0 bases and J 7 bases; bases outside gene matches: 9. CDR1 MNHEY and CDR2 SMNVEV come from the germline V gene (reference sequence). The CDR3 is 17 residues long. CDR3 nucleotides: TGTGCCAGCAGTTTATCGGGGACTAGCGGGACGTGGGGGGAGCAGTACTTC. This codes for CASSLSGTSGTWGEQYF.

This clonotype has a count of ten or more. The chain has TRBV20-1 and TRBJ2-1; 11 positions agree with TRBD2. This CDR3 contains 15 residues. Germline V lookup: CDR1 DFQATT, CDR2 SNEGSKA (reference sequence). The junction had 5 bases not matched to a gene; V was cut back by 3 bases and J by 4 bases. The CDR3 nucleotides read TGCAGTGCTAGTTCCACTAGCGGGGGTTACAATGAGCAGTTCTTC. This translates into CSASSTSGGYNEQFF.

In this sample, this clonotype turned up many times. The J gene is TRBJ2-3, the V gene TRBV9, with TRBD2 identical over 7 bases. The germline CDR1 and CDR2 sequences are SGDLS and YYNGEE. The CDR3 is 16 amino acids. V gave up 0 bases and J gave up 1 base; unmatched junction bases: 5. The CDR3 loop is CASSVEAGRGTDTQYF. CDR3 nucleotides: TGTGCCAGCAGCGTAGAAGCGGGGAGGGGCACAGATACGCAGTATTTT.

In this sample, this clonotype turned up a few times. The J gene is TRBJ2-3, the V gene TRBV11-3; 11 nucleotides agree with TRBD2. The V and J ends lost 0 bases and 1 base, in that order; junction bases with no gene match: 15. Germline V gene lookup returns CDR1 SGHNT and CDR2 YENEEA. This CDR3 comprises 21 residues. CDR3 bases: TGTGCCAGCAGCTTAGATTCCCCGCCTAGCGGGAGGCTGATGGGCACAGATACGCAGTATTTT. This gives the protein CASSLDSPPSGRLMGTDTQYF. The full variable domain, with the rest looked up from reference TRBV11-3 and TRBJ2-3, is EAGVVQSPRYKIIEKKQPVAFWCNPISGHNTLYWYLQNLGQGPELLIRYENEEAVDDSQLPKDRFSAERLKGVDSTLKIQPAELGDSAVYLCASSLDSPPSGRLMGTDTQYFGPGTRLTVL.

CDR3 region: CASSPQGKGFYNEQFF. The DNA for the CDR3 is TGTGCCAGCAGTCCCCAGGGTAAGGGTTTCTACAATGAGCAGTTCTTC. The rearrangement links TRBV28 to TRBJ2-1, with D possibly TRBD1 on 5 matching bases. The V end lost 5 bases, the J end lost 3 bases, and 17 bases lay between the germline ends. Per the germline V gene, CDR1 is MDHEN and CDR2 is SYDVKM. The length of the CDR3 is 16 residues.

This clonotype was picked up many times. The chain has TRBV27 and TRBJ2-7; D is uncertain. The V gene's germline CDR1 is MNHEY and CDR2 SMNVEV (reference sequence). V gave up 3 bases and J gave up 2 bases, with 11 bases separating them. The CDR3 runs 14 residues. CDR3 protein: CASSFQDATYEQYF. CDR3 DNA: TGTGCCAGCAGTTTTCAAGATGCAACCTACGAGCAGTACTTC.

This clonotype has ten or more counts. V is TRBV24-1 and J is TRBJ2-1, with 9 bases lining up with TRBD1. Germline CDR1 and CDR2: KGHDR and SFDVKD. Trimming removed 4 bases from V and 7 bases from J; junction bases left unmatched: 10. This CDR3 is 16 amino acids long. The CDR3 loop is CATSDTGTGSPNEQFF. In DNA form, the CDR3 reads TGTGCCACCAGTGACACCGGGACAGGGTCCCCAAATGAGCAGTTCTTC.

This clonotype occurred many times. V gene TRBV11-2 combines with J gene TRBJ2-7; D unresolved. This CDR3 contains 14 residues. Germline CDR1 SGHAT, CDR2 FQNNGV. Trimming cost V 2 bases and J 2 bases, with 10 bases left between them. CDR3 amino acids: CASSLYQGAYEQYF. The CDR3 nucleotides are TGTGCCAGCAGCTTATATCAAGGAGCCTACGAGCAGTACTTC.

This clonotype was detected ten times or more. The chain links TRBV7-3 to TRBJ2-7; TRBD1 aligns across 9 bases. Germline-derived CDR1 and CDR2 are SGHTA and FQGTGA. With V trimmed by 2 bases and J by 2 bases, 4 bases remained unmatched. This CDR3 is built from 15 residues. The CDR3 loop reads CASSLRRQGAYEQYF. CDR3 DNA: TGTGCCAGCAGCTTACGACGACAGGGGGCCTACGAGCAGTACTTC.

The chain links TRBV19 to TRBJ1-1, with D possibly being TRBD1 (5 bases). This CDR3 region has 16 residues. CDR1 and CDR2 from the germline V gene are LNHDA and SQIVND (reference sequence). V was shortened by 6 bases and J by 1 base, with 18 bases between the two germline ends. The CDR3 here is CASRTDGGNRNTEAFF. The CDR3 nucleotides are TGTGCCAGTAGGACGGACGGGGGGAACAGGAACACTGAAGCTTTCTTT.

This chain links TRBV6-5 with TRBJ2-2; D gene ambiguous. The V end was cut by 4 bases, the J end by 5 bases, with 11 bases between. The CDR3 consists of 14 residues. Germline assignment: CDR1 MNHEY and CDR2 SVGAGI. The CDR3 reads CASSFSSPTGELFF. The CDR3 DNA is TGTGCCAGCAGTTTCTCATCCCCTACCGGGGAGCTGTTTTTT.

This clonotype has at least ten counts. The chain recombines TRBV29-1 with TRBJ2-1; D might be TRBD1 (6 bases). The CDR3 contains 15 residues. Trimming left V 6 bases short and J 5 bases short, with 20 bases between. The V gene's germline CDR1 is SQVTM and CDR2 ANQGSEA. The DNA of the CDR3 is TGCAGCGTCGGTGTTGTTAGGGGGAGCAACAATGAGCAGTTCTTC. As protein: CSVGVVRGSNNEQFF.

This clonotype was picked up many times. The chain has TRBV20-1 and TRBJ2-3; D gene uncertain. V was trimmed by 3 bases and J by 2 bases, leaving 9 bases between them. Germline assignment: CDR1 DFQATT and CDR2 SNEGSKA (reference sequence). This CDR3 is 13 amino acids long. The CDR3: CSASGDITDTQYF. Written as DNA, the CDR3 is TGCAGTGCTAGCGGAGATATCACAGATACGCAGTATTTT.

The chain combines TRBV5-1 with TRBJ2-7; TRBD2 might be the D (5 bases). Trimming pared 0 bases from V and 5 bases from J, leaving 24 bases between. Germline CDR1 and CDR2: SGHRS and YFSETQ. The CDR3 is 18 amino acids. CDR3 sequence (DNA): TGCGCCAGCAGCTTGGGTCTCTCGGGGAGAGGATCTGATCACGAGCAGTACTTC. Amino acid sequence: CASSLGLSGRGSDHEQYF.

This clonotype was picked up many times. The rearrangement joins TRBV2 to TRBJ2-3; 7 nucleotides match TRBD1. Germline V gene lookup returns CDR1 SNHLY and CDR2 FYNNEI. The CDR3 contains 15 residues. The V segment lost 5 bases and the J segment 3 bases; nucleotides outside the gene matches: 8. DNA for the CDR3: TGTGCCAGCAGTAGGGACAGAGTAGTGACAGATACGCAGTATTTT. Its protein product is CASSRDRVVTDTQYF.

The sample holds a few counts of this clonotype. The genes are TRBV6-1 and TRBJ2-1, with 10 bases that match TRBD2. The V gene end was trimmed by 6 bases and the J gene end by 4 bases; junction bases not matched to a gene: 12. This CDR3 is 17 amino acids long. Germline V gene data show CDR1 as MNHNS and CDR2 as SASEGT. This chain's CDR3 is CASSVSGRWVSYNEQFF. The CDR3 bases are TGTGCCAGCAGCGTTAGCGGGAGGTGGGTTAGTTACAATGAGCAGTTCTTC.

In this sample, this clonotype turned up many times. The rearrangement joins TRBV28 to TRBJ2-1; D may be TRBD1 (5 bases). The CDR3 runs 14 residues. Germline lookup yields CDR1 MDHEN and CDR2 SYDVKM. V was cut by 8 bases and J by 0 bases, with 11 bases left in between. DNA for the CDR3: TGTGCCAGCCTAGGGGTAAACTCCTACAATGAGCAGTTCTTC. Amino acids: CASLGVNSYNEQFF.

The rearrangement links TRBV7-2 to TRBJ1-1; 7 bases align to TRBD1. V lost 5 bases and J lost 2; bases outside the gene matches: 8. This CDR3 region has 15 residues. CDR1 SGHTA and CDR2 FQGNSA come from the germline V gene. CDR3 amino acids: CASSPGQGVNTEAFF. The CDR3 DNA follows: TGTGCCAGCAGCCCGGGGCAGGGGGTCAACACTGAAGCTTTCTTT.

This clonotype was observed many times. This chain uses TRBV6-5 with TRBJ1-2; D is uncertain. The germline CDR1 and CDR2 sequences are MNHEY and SVGAGI. The V end was cut by 2 bases, the J end by 5 bases, with 9 bases between. The CDR3 is 13 residues long. CDR3 in amino acids: CASSYVPAYGYTF. The CDR3 DNA is TGTGCCAGCAGTTACGTCCCAGCTTATGGCTACACCTTC.

This clonotype was detected only a few times. The rearrangement uses TRBV19 and TRBJ2-2; D possibly uses TRBD1 or TRBD2 (5 bases each). Germline CDR1 reads LNHDA; CDR2 reads SQIVND (reference sequence). The V and J ends lost 10 bases and 6 bases respectively, with 18 bases between them. The CDR3 is made up of 14 amino acids. CDR3 loop: CATSVGAGAGELFF. In nucleotides, the CDR3 is TGTGCCACCTCAGTAGGGGCCGGGGCCGGGGAGCTGTTTTTT.

This clonotype was counted many times. The rearrangement links TRBV5-1 to TRBJ2-1, with D unresolved. The CDR3 loop spans 12 amino acids. The V end lost 7 bases, the J end lost 0 bases, and 5 bases lay between the germline ends. In germline, CDR1 is SGHRS, CDR2 YFSETQ. CDR3 amino acids: CASVSSYNEQFF. CDR3 DNA sequence: TGCGCCAGCGTTAGCTCCTACAATGAGCAGTTCTTC.

This clonotype was detected only once. Since a much larger clone is just one base distant, this may be a read error. This chain joins TRBV9 and TRBJ1-5; D call uncertain. The CDR3 is 14 amino acids. In germline, CDR1 is SGDLS, CDR2 YYNGEE. The chain's CDR3 is CVSSAQDSNQPQHF. The CDR3 nucleotides are TGTGTCAGCAGCGCCCAAGATAGCAATCAGCCCCAGCATTTT.